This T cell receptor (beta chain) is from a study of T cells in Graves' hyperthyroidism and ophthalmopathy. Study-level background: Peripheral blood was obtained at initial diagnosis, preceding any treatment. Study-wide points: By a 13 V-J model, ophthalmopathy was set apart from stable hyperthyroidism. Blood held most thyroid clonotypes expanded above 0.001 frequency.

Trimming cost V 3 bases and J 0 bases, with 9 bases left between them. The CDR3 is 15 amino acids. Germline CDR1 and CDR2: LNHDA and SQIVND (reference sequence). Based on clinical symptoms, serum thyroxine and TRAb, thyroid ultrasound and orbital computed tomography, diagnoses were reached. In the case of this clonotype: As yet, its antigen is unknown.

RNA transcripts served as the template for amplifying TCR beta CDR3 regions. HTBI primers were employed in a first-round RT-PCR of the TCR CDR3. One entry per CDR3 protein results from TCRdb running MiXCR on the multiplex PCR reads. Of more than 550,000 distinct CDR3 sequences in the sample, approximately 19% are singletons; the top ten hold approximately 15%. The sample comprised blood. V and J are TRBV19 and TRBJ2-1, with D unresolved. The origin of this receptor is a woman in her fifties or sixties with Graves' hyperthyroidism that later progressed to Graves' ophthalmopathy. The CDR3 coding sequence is TGTGCCAGTAGTATTCATGGCGTCTCCTACAATGAGCAGTTCTTC. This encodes CASSIHGVSYNEQFF.